The T cell receptor (beta chain) under discussion was sequenced for a study of T-cell reconstitution after alpha-beta-depleted transplantation in children. In this sample, this clonotype turned up a few times. Its antigen is still unknown. During its preparation, the TCRbeta library received unique molecular identifiers. TCRdb re-called the PCR reads with MiXCR, one entry per CDR3 protein. The sample contains 700,000 to 850,000 distinct CDR3 sequences, 16% of which appear only once. Study findings and constraints: Reportedly, roughly two months post-transplant, alpha-beta T cells arose from several hundred expanded graft clones. Among T cells one year after transplant, newly produced cells accounted for most counts and diversity. At day 60, the high TCRbeta diversity found in some patients originated from recipient T cells and thymic progenitors that had survived.

The sequence was obtained from a male patient aged 10-17 years who had a stem cell transplant for acute lymphoblastic leukemia, so the T cells may come from the graft donor. Source: PBMCs, mostly from graft donor cells, taken 360 days after TCRalphabeta/CD19-depleted stem cell transplant.

For the CDR3, the DNA is TGCAGTGCTAGAGAACCAGGGAGGGGGGATACGCAGTATTTT. This codes for CSAREPGRGDTQYF. The gene calls are TRBV20-1 and TRBJ2-3; D might be TRBD2 (7 bases). The CDR3 loop spans 14 amino acids. Germline CDR1 DFQATT, CDR2 SNEGSKA (reference sequence). The ends were cut back, 0 bases at V and 6 bases at J, with 13 bases in the middle.